A few counts support the clone carrying this T cell receptor (beta chain). Its antigen is currently unknown. The junction departs from the called germline gene at one end, perhaps through a read error. Template switching supplied a universal primer site; unique molecular identifiers were carried on the cDNA. TCRdb analysed the 5' RACE reads with MiXCR anew, one entry per CDR3 protein. Found here are 1.5 million to 2 million distinct CDR3 sequences, under 35% of them singletons; the top ten hold about 0.25%. The data were obtained in a study of identical twins. Study-level findings and limits: Conclusions rested on cross-sectional statistics rather than following the same donors.

The V gene's germline CDR1 is SSHAT and CDR2 FNYEAQ (reference sequence). The CDR3 has 15 amino acids. Healthy Caucasians provided all donations. Sequencing was performed on cord blood. This receptor was identified in a newborn girl in good health. V usage is TRBV7-7 and J usage is TRBJ2-3, with 8 bases identical to TRBD2. CDR3 sequence (DNA): TGTGCTAGCAGCTTAAGCGGGAGTTTAGGGAATACGCAGTATTTT. Its translation is CASSLSGSLGNTQYF.